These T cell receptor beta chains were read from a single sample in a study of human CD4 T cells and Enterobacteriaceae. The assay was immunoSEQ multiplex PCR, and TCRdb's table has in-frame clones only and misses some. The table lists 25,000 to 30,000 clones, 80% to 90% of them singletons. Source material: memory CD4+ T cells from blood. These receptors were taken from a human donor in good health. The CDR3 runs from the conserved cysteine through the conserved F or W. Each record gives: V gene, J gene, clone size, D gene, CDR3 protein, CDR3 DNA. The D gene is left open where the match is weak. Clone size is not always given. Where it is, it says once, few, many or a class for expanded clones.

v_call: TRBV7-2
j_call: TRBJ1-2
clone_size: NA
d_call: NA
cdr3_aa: CASSFGSNYGYTF
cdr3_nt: TGTGCCAGCAGCTTCGGCAGTAACTATGGCTACACCTTC

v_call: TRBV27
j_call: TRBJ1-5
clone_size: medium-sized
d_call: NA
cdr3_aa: CASSRDGGPQHF
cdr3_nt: TGTGCCAGTTCCAGGGACGGCGGACCCCAGCATTTT

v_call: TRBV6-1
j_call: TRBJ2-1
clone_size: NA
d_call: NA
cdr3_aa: CASSERRVLGLHYNEQFF
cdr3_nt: TGTGCCAGCAGTGAAAGAAGGGTTCTCGGACTACACTACAATGAGCAGTTCTTC

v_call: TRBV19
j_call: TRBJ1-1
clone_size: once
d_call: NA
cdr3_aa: CASRSGEGGTEAFF
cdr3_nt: TGTGCCAGTAGGTCGGGGGAGGGAGGAACTGAAGCTTTCTTT

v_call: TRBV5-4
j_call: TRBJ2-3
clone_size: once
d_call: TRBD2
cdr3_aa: CASSLTSGSTDTQYF
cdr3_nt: TGTGCCAGCAGCTTGACTAGCGGGAGCACAGATACGCAGTATTTT

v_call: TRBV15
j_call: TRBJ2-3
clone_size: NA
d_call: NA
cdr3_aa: CATSTASTDTQYF
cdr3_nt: TGTGCCACCAGTACAGCTAGCACAGATACGCAGTATTTT

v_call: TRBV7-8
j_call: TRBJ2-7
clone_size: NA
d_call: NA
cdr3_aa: CASSFSRVGLAPTYEQYF
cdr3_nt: TGTGCCAGCAGCTTCTCAAGAGTGGGGCTAGCTCCTACCTACGAGCAGTACTTC

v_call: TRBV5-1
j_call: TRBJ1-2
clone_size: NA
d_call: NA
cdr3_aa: CASSAGQPYGYTF
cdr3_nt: TGCGCCAGCAGCGCCGGACAGCCCTATGGCTACACCTTC

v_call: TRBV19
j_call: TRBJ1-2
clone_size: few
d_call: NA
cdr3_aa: CASTHEGRGYTF
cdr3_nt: TGTGCCAGTACCCACGAGGGACGTGGCTACACCTTC

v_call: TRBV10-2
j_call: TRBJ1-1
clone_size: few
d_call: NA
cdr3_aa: CASEGSPNTEAFF
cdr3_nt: TGCGCCAGCGAAGGGTCTCCGAACACTGAAGCTTTCTTT

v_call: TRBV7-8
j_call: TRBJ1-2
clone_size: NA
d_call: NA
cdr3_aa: CASSLVPGSGYGYTF
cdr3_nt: TGTGCCAGCAGCTTAGTGCCGGGATCAGGTTATGGCTACACCTTC